The sequence of this T cell receptor beta chain was determined in a study of blood T cell repertoires in COVID-19. Study-wide context: From T cells, B-cell-depleted T cells, or PBMCs came the material, which was cDNA or gDNA.

This clone was counted a single time. The CDR3 covers 10 residues. Germline CDR1 and CDR2: DFQATT and SNEGSKA (reference sequence). V lost 6 bases, J lost 7 bases, and 7 bases lay in between. Source study methods: For nucleated cells, counts were estimated from reference gene primer amplification. Produced via immunoSEQ multiplex PCR; TCRdb's table is partial and in-frame only. From that table come the V and J calls and clone size; the DNA was used to work out D and trimming. The sample carries about 310,000 clones, 70% to 90% recorded once. This chain links TRBV20-1 with TRBJ2-1, with TRBD2 as a possible D gene (5 bases). What was sequenced was peripheral blood. The clonotype comes from a woman between 45 and 60 years old who had recovered from COVID-19. DNA for the CDR3: TGCAGTGCCTTAGCGAATGAGCAGTTCTTC. Translated: CSALANEQFF.